Each of the 6 T cell receptor beta chains below was sequenced from the same sample in a study of identical twins. One entry per CDR3 protein results from TCRdb running MiXCR on the 5' RACE reads. Among approximately 890,000 distinct CDR3 sequences listed, over 9% were seen once. This sample was also put to use in a study of yellow fever vaccine responses in identical twins.

Sample: PBMCs. These receptors were taken from a woman under 30 in good health.

There are many counts of this clonotype. J is TRBJ1-2 and V is TRBV20-1; D remains unclear. CDR1 is DFQATT and CDR2 is SNEGSKA in the germline V gene (reference sequence). This CDR3 is 12 amino acids long. V was pared by 1 base and J by 5 bases, with 8 bases between. In DNA, the CDR3 is TGCAGTGCTAGAGGCCTGACATATGGCTACACCTTC. Protein product: CSARGLTYGYTF.

In DNA, the CDR3 is TGCGCCAGCAGCGTAAAACCGGGCCCAGTCTCCTACAATGAGCAGTTCTTC. It yields the protein CASSVKPGPVSYNEQFF. The chain uses TRBV5-1 and TRBJ2-1; D is uncertain. V lost 4 bases and J lost 0, with 17 bases in between. This CDR3 has 17 residues. The germline gives CDR1 SGHRS, CDR2 YFSETQ.

The table lists this clonotype with a count of one. This may stem from a read error, because a much larger clone lies one nucleotide away. The chain recombines TRBV7-9 with TRBJ2-7; D is perhaps TRBD1 or TRBD2 (5 bases each). The V gene's germline CDR1 is SEHNR and CDR2 FQNEAQ (reference sequence). Trimming left V 5 bases short and J 1 base short, with 12 bases between. The CDR3 is 14 amino acids. CDR3 DNA sequence: TGTGCCAGCAGCGGACGGGACGGATCCTACGAGCAGTACGTC. Protein: CASSGRDGSYEQYV.

The sample holds many counts of this clonotype. The chain is built from TRBV5-5 and TRBJ2-1, with 10 nucleotides matching TRBD1. The CDR3 is 16 residues long. Germline V gene lookup returns CDR1 SGHKS and CDR2 YYEKEE (reference sequence). Trimming removed 4 bases from V and 3 bases from J; junction bases left unmatched: 7. The CDR3 reads CASSPTGQGFYNEQFF. DNA for the CDR3: TGTGCCAGCAGCCCGACGGGACAGGGGTTCTACAATGAGCAGTTCTTC.

This clonotype was picked up a small number of times. The V and J genes are TRBV18 and TRBJ1-4, with TRBD1 as a possible D gene (6 bases). Trimming cost V 5 bases and J 6 bases, with 16 bases left between them. This CDR3 spans 15 amino acids. CDR1 is KGHSH, CDR2 LQKENI, per germline. The CDR3 sequence is CASSILQDSDEKLFF. The CDR3 DNA is TGTGCCAGCTCAATACTCCAGGACAGCGATGAAAAACTGTTTTTT. Full variable domain (missing parts from reference TRBV18 and TRBJ1-4): NAGVMQNPRHLVRRRGQEARLRCSPMKGHSHVYWYRQLPEEGLKFMVYLQKENIIDESGMPKERFSAEFPKEGPSILRIQQVVRGDSAAYFCASSILQDSDEKLFFGSGTQLSVL.

Regarding this clonotype: At one end, the junction sequence differs from germline, possibly due to a read error. The chain combines TRBV29-1 with TRBJ2-1; D possibly corresponds to TRBD1 (6 bases). Germline values: CDR1 SQVTM, CDR2 ANQGSEA. The CDR3 is made up of 11 amino acids. The CDR3 is CSVDRYNQQFF. As DNA, the CDR3 is TGCAGCGTCGACAGGTACAATCAGCAGTTCTTC.